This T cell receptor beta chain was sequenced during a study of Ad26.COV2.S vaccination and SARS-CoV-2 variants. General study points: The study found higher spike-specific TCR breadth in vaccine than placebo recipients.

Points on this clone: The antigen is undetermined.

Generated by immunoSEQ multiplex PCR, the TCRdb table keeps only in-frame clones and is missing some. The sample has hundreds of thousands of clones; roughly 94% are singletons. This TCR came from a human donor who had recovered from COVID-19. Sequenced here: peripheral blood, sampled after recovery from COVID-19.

The CDR3 DNA sequence: TGTGCCAGCAGTGAAGCGGGGATTTCGGAGACCCAGTACTTC. Protein: CASSEAGISETQYF. V is TRBV2 and J is TRBJ2-5; D is undetermined. This CDR3 contains 14 residues. In germline, CDR1 is SNHLY, CDR2 FYNNEI. Trimming took off 0 bases at V and 5 bases at J, with 10 bases between the two ends.